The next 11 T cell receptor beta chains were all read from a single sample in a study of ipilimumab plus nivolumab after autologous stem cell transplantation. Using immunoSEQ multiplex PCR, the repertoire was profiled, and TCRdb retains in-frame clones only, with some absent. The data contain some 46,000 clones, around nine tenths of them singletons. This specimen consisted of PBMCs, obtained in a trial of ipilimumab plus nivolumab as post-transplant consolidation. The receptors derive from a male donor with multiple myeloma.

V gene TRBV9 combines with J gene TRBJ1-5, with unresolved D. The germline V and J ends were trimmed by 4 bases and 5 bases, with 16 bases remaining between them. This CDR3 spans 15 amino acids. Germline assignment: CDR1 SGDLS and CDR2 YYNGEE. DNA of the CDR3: TGTGCCAGCAGCCTCGAAGGGAACAGAGATCAGCCCCAGCATTTT. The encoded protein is CASSLEGNRDQPQHF.

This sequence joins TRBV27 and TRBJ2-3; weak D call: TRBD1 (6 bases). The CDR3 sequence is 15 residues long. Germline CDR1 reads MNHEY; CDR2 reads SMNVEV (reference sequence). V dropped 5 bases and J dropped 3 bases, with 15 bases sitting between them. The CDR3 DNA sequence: TGTGCCAGCAGTCCCGGACAGTGGAATACAGATACGCAGTATTTT. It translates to CASSPGQWNTDTQYF.

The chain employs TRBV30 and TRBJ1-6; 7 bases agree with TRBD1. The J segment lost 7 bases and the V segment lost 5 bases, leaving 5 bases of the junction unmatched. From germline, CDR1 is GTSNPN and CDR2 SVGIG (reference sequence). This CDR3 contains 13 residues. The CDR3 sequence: CAWSGTVNSPLHF. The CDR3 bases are TGTGCCTGGTCCGGGACAGTCAATTCACCCCTCCACTTT.

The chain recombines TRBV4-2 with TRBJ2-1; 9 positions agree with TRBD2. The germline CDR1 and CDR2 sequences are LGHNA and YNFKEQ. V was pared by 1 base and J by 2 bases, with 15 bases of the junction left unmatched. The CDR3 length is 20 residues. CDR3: CASSQAPEAGGQVTYNEQFF. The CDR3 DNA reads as TGTGCCAGCAGCCAAGCCCCGGAAGCGGGAGGCCAAGTTACCTACAATGAGCAGTTCTTC.

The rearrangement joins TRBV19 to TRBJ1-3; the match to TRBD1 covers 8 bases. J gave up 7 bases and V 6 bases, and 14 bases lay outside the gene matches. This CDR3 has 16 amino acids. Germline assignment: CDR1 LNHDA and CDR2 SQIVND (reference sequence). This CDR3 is CASSRGGTGARNTIYF. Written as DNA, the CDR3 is TGTGCCAGTAGCCGGGGGGGGACAGGTGCCCGGAACACCATATATTTT. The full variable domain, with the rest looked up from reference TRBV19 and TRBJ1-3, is DGGITQSPKYLFRKEGQNVTLSCEQNLNHDAMYWYRQDPGQGLRLIYYSQIVNDFQKGDIAEGYSVSREKKESFPLTVTSAQKNPTAFYLCASSRGGTGARNTIYFGEGSWLTVV.

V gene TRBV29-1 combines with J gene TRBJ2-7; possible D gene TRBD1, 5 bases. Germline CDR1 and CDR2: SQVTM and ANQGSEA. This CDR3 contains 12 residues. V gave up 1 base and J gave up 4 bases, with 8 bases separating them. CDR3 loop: CSVEGRAYEQYF. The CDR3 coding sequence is TGCAGCGTTGAAGGCAGGGCTTACGAGCAGTACTTC.

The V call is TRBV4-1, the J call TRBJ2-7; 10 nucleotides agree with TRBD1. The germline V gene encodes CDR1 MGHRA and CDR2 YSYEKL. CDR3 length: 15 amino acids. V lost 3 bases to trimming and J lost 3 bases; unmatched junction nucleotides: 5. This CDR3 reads CASSQERTGGYEQYF. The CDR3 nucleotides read TGCGCCAGCAGCCAGGAGAGGACAGGGGGCTACGAGCAGTACTTC.

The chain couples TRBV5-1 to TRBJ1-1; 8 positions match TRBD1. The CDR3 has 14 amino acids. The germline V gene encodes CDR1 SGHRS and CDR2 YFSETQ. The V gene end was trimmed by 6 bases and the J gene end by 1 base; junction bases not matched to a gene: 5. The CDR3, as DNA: TGCGCCAGCAAACCAGGGGGCCCGAACACTGAAGCTTTCTTT. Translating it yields CASKPGGPNTEAFF.

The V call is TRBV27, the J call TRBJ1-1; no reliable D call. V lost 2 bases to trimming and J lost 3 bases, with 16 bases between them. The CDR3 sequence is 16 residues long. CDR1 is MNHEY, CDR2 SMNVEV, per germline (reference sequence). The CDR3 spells CASSLGFRRSYTEAFF. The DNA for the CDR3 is TGTGCCAGCAGTTTAGGGTTTAGACGGTCGTACACTGAAGCTTTCTTT.

The CDR3: CASSWTTSSYNEQFF. The CDR3 DNA follows: TGTGCCAGTAGTTGGACCACAAGCTCCTACAATGAGCAGTTCTTC. The chain joins TRBV19 to TRBJ2-1; no clear D gene. The CDR3 spans 15 residues. Germline lookup yields CDR1 LNHDA and CDR2 SQIVND (reference sequence). With 5 bases removed from V and 0 bases from J, the gap between germline ends came to 11 bases.

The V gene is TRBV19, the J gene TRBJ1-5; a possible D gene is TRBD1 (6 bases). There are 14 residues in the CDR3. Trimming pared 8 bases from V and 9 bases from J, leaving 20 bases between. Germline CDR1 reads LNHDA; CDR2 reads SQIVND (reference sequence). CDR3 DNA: TGTGCCAGTGGGGGCGGGGGCAGCGTAAGGCCCCAGCATTTT. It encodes CASGGGGSVRPQHF.